A single TCR beta chain is shown here with its context. The data are from a study of control samples from healthy donors and cancer patients. The data were produced by immunoSEQ multiplex PCR, yet TCRdb's version contains in-frame clones alone and is incomplete. The sample holds roughly 180,000 clones, around 90% seen once. Trimming cost V 4 bases and J 2 bases, with 14 bases left between them. This CDR3 has 15 amino acids. The germline gives CDR1 MGHRA, CDR2 YSYEKL. The sequence derives from a woman aged 40 to 50 in good health. Sequenced sample: blood. The chain links TRBV4-1 to TRBJ1-1; D is unresolved. Written as DNA, the CDR3 is TGCGCCAGCAGCCTAGGTTTACGGTCTAACACTGAAGCTTTCTTT. Encoded protein: CASSLGLRSNTEAFF.